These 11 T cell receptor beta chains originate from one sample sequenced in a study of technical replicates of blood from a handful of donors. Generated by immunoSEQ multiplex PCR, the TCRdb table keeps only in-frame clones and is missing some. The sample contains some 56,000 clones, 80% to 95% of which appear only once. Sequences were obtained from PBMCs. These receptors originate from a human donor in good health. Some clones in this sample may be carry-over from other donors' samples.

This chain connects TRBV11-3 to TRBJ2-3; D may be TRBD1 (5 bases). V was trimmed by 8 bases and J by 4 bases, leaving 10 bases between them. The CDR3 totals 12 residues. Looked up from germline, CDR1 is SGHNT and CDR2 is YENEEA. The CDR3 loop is CASSGRADTQYF. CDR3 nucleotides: TGTGCCAGCTCAGGGCGCGCAGATACGCAGTATTTT.

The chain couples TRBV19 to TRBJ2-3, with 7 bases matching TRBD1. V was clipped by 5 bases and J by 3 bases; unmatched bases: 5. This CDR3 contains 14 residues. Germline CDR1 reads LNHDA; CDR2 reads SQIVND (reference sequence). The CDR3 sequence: CASSVPGQTDTQYF. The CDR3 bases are TGTGCCAGTAGTGTTCCGGGACAGACAGATACGCAGTATTTT.

CDR3 nucleotide sequence: TGTGCCAGATCCTCTAGCGTCCCCCCCCATACGCAGTATTTT. Translating gives CARSSSVPPHTQYF. This chain connects TRBV2 to TRBJ2-3; perhaps TRBD2 as D (6 bases). The germline V gene encodes CDR1 SNHLY and CDR2 FYNNEI. This CDR3 has 14 residues. Trimming pared 9 bases from V and 7 bases from J, leaving 20 bases between.

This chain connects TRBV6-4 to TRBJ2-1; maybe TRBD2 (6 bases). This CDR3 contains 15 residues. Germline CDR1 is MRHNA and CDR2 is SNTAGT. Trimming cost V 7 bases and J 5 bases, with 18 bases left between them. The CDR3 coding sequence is TGTGCCAGCAATTTCCGGGAGAGTAGGAACAATGAGCAGTTCTTC. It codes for CASNFRESRNNEQFF.

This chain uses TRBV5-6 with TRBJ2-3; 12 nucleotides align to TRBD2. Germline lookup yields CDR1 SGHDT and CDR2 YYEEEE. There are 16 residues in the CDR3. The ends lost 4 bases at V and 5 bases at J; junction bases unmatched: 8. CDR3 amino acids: CASSLTSGRTGDTQYF. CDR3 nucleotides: TGTGCCAGCAGCCTGACTAGCGGGAGAACGGGAGATACGCAGTATTTT.

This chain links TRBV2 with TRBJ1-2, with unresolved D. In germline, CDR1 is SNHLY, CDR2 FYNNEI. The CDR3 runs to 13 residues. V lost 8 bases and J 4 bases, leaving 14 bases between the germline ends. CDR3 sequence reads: CASRVGVTYGYTF. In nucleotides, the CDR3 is TGTGCCAGCCGCGTGGGAGTTACCTATGGCTACACCTTC. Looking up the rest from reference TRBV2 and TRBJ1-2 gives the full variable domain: EPEVTQTPSHQVTQMGQEVILRCVPISNHLYFYWYRQILGQKVEFLVSFYNNEISEKSEIFDDQFSVERPDGSNFTLKIRSTKLEDSAMYFCASRVGVTYGYTFGSGTRLTVV.

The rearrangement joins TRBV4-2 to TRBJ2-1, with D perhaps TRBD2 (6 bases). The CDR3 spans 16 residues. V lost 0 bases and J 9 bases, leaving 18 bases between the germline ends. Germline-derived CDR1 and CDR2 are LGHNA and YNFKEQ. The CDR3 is CASSQELALAGSEQFF. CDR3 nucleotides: TGTGCCAGCAGCCAAGAACTAGCCCTAGCCGGGAGTGAGCAGTTCTTC.

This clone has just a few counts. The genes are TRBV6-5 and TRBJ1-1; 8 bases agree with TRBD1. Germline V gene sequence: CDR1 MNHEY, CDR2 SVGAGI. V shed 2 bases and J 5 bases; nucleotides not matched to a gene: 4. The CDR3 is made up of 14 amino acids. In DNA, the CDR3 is TGTGCCAGCAGTTACGGGGACAGGAAGACTGAAGCTTTCTTT. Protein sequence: CASSYGDRKTEAFF.

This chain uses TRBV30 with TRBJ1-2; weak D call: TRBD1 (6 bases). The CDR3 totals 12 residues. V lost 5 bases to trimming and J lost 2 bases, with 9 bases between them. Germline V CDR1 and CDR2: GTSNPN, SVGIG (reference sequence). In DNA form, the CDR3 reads TGTGCCTGGGCAACAGGGAACTATGGCTACACCTTC. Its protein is CAWATGNYGYTF.

In DNA form, the CDR3 reads TGTGCCAGCAGCCCTTCCCCTAGCGGGAGGACAGATACGCAGTATTTT. It is translated as CASSPSPSGRTDTQYF. The gene calls are TRBV4-2 and TRBJ2-3, with TRBD2 identical over 11 bases. The CDR3 length is 16 residues. V lost 4 bases, J lost 3 bases, and 6 bases stayed unmatched. Per germline, CDR1 LGHNA and CDR2 YNFKEQ.

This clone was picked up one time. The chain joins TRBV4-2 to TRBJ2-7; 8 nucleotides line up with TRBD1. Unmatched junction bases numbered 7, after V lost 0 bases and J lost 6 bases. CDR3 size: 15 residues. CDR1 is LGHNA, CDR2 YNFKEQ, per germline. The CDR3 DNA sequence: TGTGCCAGCAGCCAAGAAGGGCAGGGGGCCTCCGAGCAGTACTTC. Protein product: CASSQEGQGASEQYF.